The entry below gives a single T cell receptor beta chain sequence along with its context. The data were taken from a study of blood T cells in healthy people across ages. Then a second PCR, running roughly 7 to 11 cycles, was carried out with a sample-barcoded 5' primer and a J-beta primer mix. TCRdb analysed the 5' RACE reads with MiXCR anew, one entry per CDR3 protein. The sample holds 750,000 or so distinct CDR3 sequences; around 25% are singletons and the top ten take 9.4%. The germline gives CDR1 DFQATT, CDR2 SNEGSKA (reference sequence). The V end was cut by 5 bases, the J end by 1 base, with 7 bases between. This CDR3 comprises 12 residues. The same data also contributed to another study, on T cells of mothers and their children. That report notes: Related mother-child pairs shared slightly more overlap than unrelated pairs, but the difference was non-significant.

The genes are TRBV20-1 and TRBJ2-3, with D possibly TRBD2 on 5 matching bases. Sequenced material: blood. The source of this sequence is a boy aged 5-17 years in good health. The CDR3 DNA is TGCAGTGCTCTGCGGGGCACAGATACGCAGTATTTT. Protein: CSALRGTDTQYF.